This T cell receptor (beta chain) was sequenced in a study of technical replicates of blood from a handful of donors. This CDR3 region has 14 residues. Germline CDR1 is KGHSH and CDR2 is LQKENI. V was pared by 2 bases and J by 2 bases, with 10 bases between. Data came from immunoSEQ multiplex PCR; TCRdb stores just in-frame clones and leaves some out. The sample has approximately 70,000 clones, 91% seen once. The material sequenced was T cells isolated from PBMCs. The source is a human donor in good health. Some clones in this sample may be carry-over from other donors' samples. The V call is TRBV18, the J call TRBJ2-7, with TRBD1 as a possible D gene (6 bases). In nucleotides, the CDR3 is TGTGCCAGCTCACCATTAGACAGGACCTACGAGCAGTACTTC. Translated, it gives CASSPLDRTYEQYF.